These T cell receptor beta chains were read from a single sample in a study of cytomegalovirus exposure and HLA in healthy donors. The table came from immunoSEQ multiplex PCR; TCRdb's copy has only in-frame clones and leaves some out. The sample lists under 150,000 clones, almost 90% occurring once. The sample comprised PBMCs. The receptors here all came from a young woman in good health and CMV-seropositive. The CDR3 runs from the conserved cysteine through the conserved F or W. Each record gives: V gene, CDR3 protein.

v_gene: TRBV12-2
CDR3aa: CASRLVEPREALHF

v_gene: TRBV2
CDR3aa: CASSLNRGKYEQYF

v_gene: TRBV7-8
CDR3aa: CASSRQVPTNEKLFF

v_gene: TRBV18
CDR3aa: CASSPGPISNQPQHF

v_gene: TRBV5-1
CDR3aa: CASSPAGTSGSPTYNEQFF

v_gene: TRBV4-2
CDR3aa: CASSSQREASTDTQYF

v_gene: TRBV4-2
CDR3aa: CASSPALARGARTGELFF

v_gene: TRBV10-3
CDR3aa: CAIGTTGDYGYTF

v_gene: TRBV10-3
CDR3aa: CAIGLQETQYF

v_gene: TRBV5-4
CDR3aa: CASSLGFGRAEETQYF

v_gene: TRBV28
CDR3aa: CASSLLQGDSTDTQYF

v_gene: TRBV7-8
CDR3aa: CASRGTGIQEAFF

v_gene: TRBV18
CDR3aa: CASSVGANTEAFF

v_gene: TRBV9
CDR3aa: CASSPSGVSTDTQYF

v_gene: TRBV25-1
CDR3aa: CASREIYGYTF

v_gene: TRBV11-1
CDR3aa: CASSLLAVHTDTQYF

v_gene: TRBV15
CDR3aa: CATSRVGTQSFYSNQPQHF

v_gene: TRBV27
CDR3aa: CATRVQGGGGYTF

v_gene: TRBV25-1
CDR3aa: CASREDRGSKTQYF

v_gene: TRBV27
CDR3aa: CASSLRPGLAITLNTGELFF

v_gene: TRBV19
CDR3aa: CASSGQGYGYTF

v_gene: TRBV18
CDR3aa: CASSRGANNEQFF

v_gene: TRBV5-1
CDR3aa: CASSEGSGNTIYF

v_gene: TRBV10-2
CDR3aa: CASSRQGGNTIYF

v_gene: TRBV4-1
CDR3aa: CASSQDSFYGYTF

v_gene: TRBV28
CDR3aa: CASSLFTGFRDTEAFF